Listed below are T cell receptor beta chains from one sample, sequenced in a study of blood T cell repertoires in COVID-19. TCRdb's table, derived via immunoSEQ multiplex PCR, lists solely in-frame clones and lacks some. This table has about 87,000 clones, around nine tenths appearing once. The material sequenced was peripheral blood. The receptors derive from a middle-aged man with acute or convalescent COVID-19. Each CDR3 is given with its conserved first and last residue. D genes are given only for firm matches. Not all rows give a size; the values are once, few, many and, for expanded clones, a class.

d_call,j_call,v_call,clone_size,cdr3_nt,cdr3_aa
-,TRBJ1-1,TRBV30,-,TGTGCCTGGAGTCTCCCGGGAGGGGGAACTTTCTTT,CAWSLPGGGTFF
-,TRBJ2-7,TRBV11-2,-,TGTGCCAGCAGGGGGCTCGGGCCTTACGAGCAGTACTTC,CASRGLGPYEQYF
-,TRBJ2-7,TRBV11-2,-,TGTGCCAGCAGTCTCTTCACAGGGAAAGCGTACGAGCAGTACTTC,CASSLFTGKAYEQYF
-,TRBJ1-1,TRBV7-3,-,TGTGCCAGCAGCTGGATCCCGGGCACTGAAGCTTTCTTT,CASSWIPGTEAFF
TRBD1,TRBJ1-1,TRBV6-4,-,TGTGCCAGCAGCCTGGGACAGGGAGAGGCTGAAGCTTTCTTT,CASSLGQGEAEAFF
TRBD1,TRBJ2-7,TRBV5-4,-,TGTGCCAGCAGCTTTACAGGGGGCTCCTACGAGCAGTACTTC,CASSFTGGSYEQYF
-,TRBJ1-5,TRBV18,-,TGTGCCAGCTCACCACGAGGCCCGGGTCAGCCCCAGCATTTT,CASSPRGPGQPQHF
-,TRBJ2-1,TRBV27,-,TGTGCCAGCAGTCCCTCACACAACTCCTACAATGAGCAGTTCTTC,CASSPSHNSYNEQFF
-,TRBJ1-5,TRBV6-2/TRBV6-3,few,TGTGCCAGCAGTTACTCTAACAGCAATCATCAGCCCCAGCATTTT,CASSYSNSNHQPQHF
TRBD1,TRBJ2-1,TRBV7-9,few,TGTGCCAGCAGCTCGACAGGGGGCGCTTTGAATGAGCAGTTCTTC,CASSSTGGALNEQFF
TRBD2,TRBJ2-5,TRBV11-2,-,TGTGCCAGCAGCCTGGGACTAGCGGGGGGAGGTGAGACCCAGTACTTC,CASSLGLAGGGETQYF
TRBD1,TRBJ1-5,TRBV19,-,TGTGCCAGTAGTATAGCTGGCGGGACAGGGGAGGTTCAGCCCCAGCATTTT,CASSIAGGTGEVQPQHF
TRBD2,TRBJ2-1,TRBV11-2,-,TGTGCCAGCAGCTATCTAGCGGGGGTCGACGAGCAGTTCTTC,CASSYLAGVDEQFF
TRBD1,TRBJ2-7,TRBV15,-,TGTGCCACCAGCAGAGGGGGACAGCTCTCTCACGAGCAGTACTTC,CATSRGGQLSHEQYF
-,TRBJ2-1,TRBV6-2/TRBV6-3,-,TGTGCCAGCAGCCACGGGGGGCGGAGCTCCTACAATGAGCAGTTCTTC,CASSHGGRSSYNEQFF
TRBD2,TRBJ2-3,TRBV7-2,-,TGTGCCAGCAGCCCCGCAGGGAGCGGGGGGTACACAGATACGCAGTATTTT,CASSPAGSGGYTDTQYF
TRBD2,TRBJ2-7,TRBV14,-,TGTGCCAGCAGCTCAAGGGAGAGACTAGCTGACGAGCAGTACTTC,CASSSRERLADEQYF
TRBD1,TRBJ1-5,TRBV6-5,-,TGTGCCAGCAGTCGGGACAGGGATCAACAGCCCCAGCATTTT,CASSRDRDQQPQHF
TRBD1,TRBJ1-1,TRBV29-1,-,TGCAGCGCCAGGACAGGGGAGGACACTGAAGCTTTCTTT,CSARTGEDTEAFF
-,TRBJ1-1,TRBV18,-,TGTGCCAGCTCACCCGGGCAACTCGGAGGGACCGCTGAAGCTTTCTTT,CASSPGQLGGTAEAFF
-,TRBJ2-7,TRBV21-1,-,TGTGCCAGCAGCAAAGCGCGGGTGTGGCGGTGGTACGAGCAGTACTTC,CASSKARVWRWYEQYF
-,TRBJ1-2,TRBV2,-,TGTGCCAGCAGTGACGAGACAGATAACTATGGCTACACCTTC,CASSDETDNYGYTF
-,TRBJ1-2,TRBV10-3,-,TGTGCCATCAGCGGGGATAGCCCTACTGGGTCTAACTATGGCTACACCTTC,CAISGDSPTGSNYGYTF
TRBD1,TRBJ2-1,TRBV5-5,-,TGTGCCAGCAGCTTTCGACAGGGGGCTGGAGATGAGCAGTTCTTC,CASSFRQGAGDEQFF
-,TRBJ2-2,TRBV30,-,TGTGCCTGGAGTGTACGTTCAGGGGTTAACACCGGGGAGCTGTTTTTT,CAWSVRSGVNTGELFF
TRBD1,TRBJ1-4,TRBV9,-,TGTGCCAGCAGCGTAGCCCCGACAGGGGGCTTGGGTAATGAAAAACTGTTTTTT,CASSVAPTGGLGNEKLFF
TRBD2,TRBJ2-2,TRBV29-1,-,TGCAGCGTTGGACTAGCGGGAGACACCGGGGAGCTGTTTTTT,CSVGLAGDTGELFF
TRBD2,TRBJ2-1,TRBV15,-,TGTGCCACCAGCAGAACTAGCGGGCGAGTTAGTGAGCAGTTCTTC,CATSRTSGRVSEQFF
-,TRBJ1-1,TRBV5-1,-,TGCGCCAGCAGGGGAGACACTGAAGCTTTCTTT,CASRGDTEAFF
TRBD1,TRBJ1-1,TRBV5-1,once,TGCGCCAGCAGCTTCACAGGGGCGCCTGACACTGAAGCTTTCTTT,CASSFTGAPDTEAFF
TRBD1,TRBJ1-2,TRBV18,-,TGTGCCAGTCTCCGTGACAGGGAAGATGGCTACACCTTC,CASLRDREDGYTF
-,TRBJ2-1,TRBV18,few,TGTGCCAGCTCACTAAACTGGGAGAGCTCCTACAATGAGCAGTTCTTC,CASSLNWESSYNEQFF
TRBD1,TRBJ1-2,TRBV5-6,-,TGTGCCAGCAGCTTGCTCCCGACAGGGCTGGGTTCGGGCTACACCTTC,CASSLLPTGLGSGYTF
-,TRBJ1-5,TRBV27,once,TGTGCCAGCCGGCCGAGGGGGACACTTAGCAATCAGCCCCAGCATTTT,CASRPRGTLSNQPQHF
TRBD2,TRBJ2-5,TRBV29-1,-,TGCAGCGTAAAGCGGGACCTCTCAGAGACCCAGTACTTC,CSVKRDLSETQYF
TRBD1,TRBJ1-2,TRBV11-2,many,TGTGCCAGCAGCCCTAGGACAGGGGGCAAAGGTGGCTACACCTTC,CASSPRTGGKGGYTF
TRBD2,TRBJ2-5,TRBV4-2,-,TGTGCCAGCAGCCAAAACCCTAGCGGGGGGAACCAAGAGACCCAGTACTTC,CASSQNPSGGNQETQYF
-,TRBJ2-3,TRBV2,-,TGTGCCAGCAGGTCCAGAACAGATACGCAGTATTTT,CASRSRTDTQYF
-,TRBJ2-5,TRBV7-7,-,TGTGCTAGCAGCTTAGCAACAGGGTTGTTGGAGACCCAGTACTTC,CASSLATGLLETQYF
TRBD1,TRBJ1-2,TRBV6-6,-,TGTGCCAGCAGTCTAGGGACAGACTACTATGGCTACACCTTC,CASSLGTDYYGYTF
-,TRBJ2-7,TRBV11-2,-,TGTGCCAGCACCACCAGGGGATCCTACGAGCAGTACTTC,CASTTRGSYEQYF
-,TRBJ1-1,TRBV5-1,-,TGCGCCAGCCGGGACTCAACGAACACTGAAGCTTTCTTT,CASRDSTNTEAFF
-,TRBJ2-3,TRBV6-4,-,TGTGCCAGCGGCCACGAGTCAGGGGATACGCAGTATTTT,CASGHESGDTQYF
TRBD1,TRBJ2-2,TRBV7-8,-,TGTGCCAGCAGCCCACAAAATCTCCCGGGACAGGGGGCCACCGGGGAGCTGTTTTTT,CASSPQNLPGQGATGELFF
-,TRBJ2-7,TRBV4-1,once,TGCGCCAGCAGCCAAGACAGGGGCTACGAGCAGTACTTC,CASSQDRGYEQYF
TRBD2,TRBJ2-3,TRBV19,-,TGTGCCAGTATCCCGACTAGCGGGCGGGCCCCAACAGATACGCAGTATTTT,CASIPTSGRAPTDTQYF
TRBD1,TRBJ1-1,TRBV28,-,TGTGCCAGCAGTACAGGGGGAGCTGTGAACACTGAAGCTTTCTTT,CASSTGGAVNTEAFF
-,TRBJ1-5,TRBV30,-,TGTGCCTGGAGTCCTGATATCCAGGGACCCCAGCATTTT,CAWSPDIQGPQHF
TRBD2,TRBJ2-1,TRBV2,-,TGTGCCAGCAGTCCCGGGACTAGCGGAGTTTATGAGCAGTTCTTC,CASSPGTSGVYEQFF
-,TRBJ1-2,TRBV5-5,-,TGTGCCAGCAGCTTGGCGGTGAACTATGGCTACACCTTC,CASSLAVNYGYTF
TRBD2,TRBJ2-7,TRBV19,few,TGTGCCAGTAGTATGCCCGGGACTAGCTCCTACGAGCAGTACTTC,CASSMPGTSSYEQYF
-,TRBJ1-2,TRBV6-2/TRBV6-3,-,TGTGCCAGCAGCCCCGAGGACAGCTACCTCTATGGCTACACCTTC,CASSPEDSYLYGYTF
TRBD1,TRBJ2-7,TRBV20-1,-,TGCAGTGCTAGTGGGGACAGGGTTGTTGACGAGCAGTACTTC,CSASGDRVVDEQYF
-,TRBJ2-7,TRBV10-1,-,TGCGCCAGCAGTGATCCCGCGGGGAAAGCCTACGAGCAGTACTTC,CASSDPAGKAYEQYF
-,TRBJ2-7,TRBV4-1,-,TGCGCCAGCAGCCTGGGCGCCGAGCAGTACTTC,CASSLGAEQYF